This T cell receptor (beta chain) was recorded in a study of T cell repertoires in cytomegalovirus infection. On the study more broadly: It was recently identified HLA-C-restricted and well-studied HLA-B-restricted CMV epitopes that the study used. Indications of both CMV infection and matching HLA type were provided by public TCR beta signatures. Study-wide results and caveats: HLA-C-restricted CMV clonotypes gave the most frequent clonotype in two of eight donors. Cumulative public TCR beta family frequency identified CMV carriers with the relevant HLA.

A remark on this clonotype: Antigen unknown.

TCRdb re-called the reads through MiXCR, storing one row per CDR3 protein. The data hold around 430,000 distinct CDR3 sequences, with 42% observed a single time. This CDR3 is 15 amino acids long. V was trimmed by 4 bases and J by 6 bases, leaving 18 bases between them. From germline, CDR1 is LGHDT and CDR2 YNNKEL (reference sequence). The sequences come from cultured PBMCs, collected from culture after CMV antigen stimulation. This TCR was recovered from a human donor in good health (CMV status not recorded). Some clones in this sample may be carry-over from other donors' samples. The V and J genes are TRBV3-1 and TRBJ1-1; no clear D. Here the CDR3 reads CASSPSAGQVAEAFF. CDR3 bases: TGTGCCAGCAGCCCTTCGGCGGGCCAGGTGGCTGAAGCTTTCTTT.